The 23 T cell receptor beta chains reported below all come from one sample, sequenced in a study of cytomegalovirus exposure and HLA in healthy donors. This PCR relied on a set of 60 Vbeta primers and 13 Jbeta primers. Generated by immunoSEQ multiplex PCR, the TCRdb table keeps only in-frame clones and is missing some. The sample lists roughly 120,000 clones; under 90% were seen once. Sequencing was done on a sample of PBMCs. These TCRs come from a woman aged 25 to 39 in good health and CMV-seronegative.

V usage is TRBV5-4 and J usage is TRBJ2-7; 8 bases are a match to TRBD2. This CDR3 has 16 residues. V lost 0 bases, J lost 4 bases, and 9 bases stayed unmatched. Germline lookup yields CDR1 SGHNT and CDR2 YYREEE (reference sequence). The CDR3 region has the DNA TGTGCCAGCAGCTTGGATAAGGGACTAGTCTTGTACGAGCAGTACTTC. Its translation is CASSLDKGLVLYEQYF.

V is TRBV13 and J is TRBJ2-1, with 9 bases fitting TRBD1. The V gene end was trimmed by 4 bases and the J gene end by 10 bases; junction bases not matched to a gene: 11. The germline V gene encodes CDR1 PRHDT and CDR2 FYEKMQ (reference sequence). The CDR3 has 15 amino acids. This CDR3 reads CASSSSRDRDLEQFF. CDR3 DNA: TGTGCCAGCAGCTCTTCCCGGGACAGGGATTTAGAGCAGTTCTTC.

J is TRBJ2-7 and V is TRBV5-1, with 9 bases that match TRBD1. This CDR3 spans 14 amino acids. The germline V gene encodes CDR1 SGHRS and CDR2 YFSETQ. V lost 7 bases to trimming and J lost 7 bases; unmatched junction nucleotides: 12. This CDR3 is CASEIRTGAREQYF. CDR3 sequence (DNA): TGCGCCAGCGAAATCCGGACAGGGGCTCGGGAGCAGTACTTC. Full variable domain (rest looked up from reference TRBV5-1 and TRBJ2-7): KAGVTQTPRYLIKTRGQQVTLSCSPISGHRSVSWYQQTPGQGLQFLFEYFSETQRNKGNFPGRFSGRQFSNSRSEMNVSTLELGDSALYLCASEIRTGAREQYFGPGTRLTVT.

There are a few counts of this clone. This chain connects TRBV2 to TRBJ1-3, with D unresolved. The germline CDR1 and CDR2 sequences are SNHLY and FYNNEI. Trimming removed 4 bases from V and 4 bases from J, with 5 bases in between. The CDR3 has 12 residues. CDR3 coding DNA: TGTGCCAGCAGTGTGGAGGGAAACACCATATATTTT. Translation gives CASSVEGNTIYF.

The CDR3 sequence is CASSRDTSSYEQYF. In DNA, the CDR3 is TGCGCCAGCAGCCGGGACACGAGCTCCTACGAGCAGTACTTC. The gene calls are TRBV5-1 and TRBJ2-7; a possible D gene is TRBD1 (6 bases). V shed 4 bases and J shed 0 bases, with 11 bases lying between them. This CDR3 has 14 residues. Germline CDR1 is SGHRS and CDR2 is YFSETQ.

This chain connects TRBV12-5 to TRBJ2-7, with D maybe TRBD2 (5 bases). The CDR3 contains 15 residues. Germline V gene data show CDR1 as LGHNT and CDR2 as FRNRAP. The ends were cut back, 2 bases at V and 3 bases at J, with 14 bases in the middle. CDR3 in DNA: TGTGCTAGTGGTTTGCCCCTACGCAGCGGCTACGAGCAGTACTTC. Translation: CASGLPLRSGYEQYF.

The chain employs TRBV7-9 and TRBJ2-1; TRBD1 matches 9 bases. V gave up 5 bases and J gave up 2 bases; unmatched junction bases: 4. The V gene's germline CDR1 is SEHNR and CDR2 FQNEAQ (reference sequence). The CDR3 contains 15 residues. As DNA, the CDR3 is TGTGCCAGCAGCCTCGACAGGGGGACCTACAATGAGCAGTTCTTC. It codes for CASSLDRGTYNEQFF. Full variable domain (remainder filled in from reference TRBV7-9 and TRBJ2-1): DTGVSQNPRHKITKRGQNVTFRCDPISEHNRLYWYRQTLGQGPEFLTYFQNEAQLEKSRLLSDRFSAERPKGSFSTLEIQRTEQGDSAMYLCASSLDRGTYNEQFFGPGTRLTVL.

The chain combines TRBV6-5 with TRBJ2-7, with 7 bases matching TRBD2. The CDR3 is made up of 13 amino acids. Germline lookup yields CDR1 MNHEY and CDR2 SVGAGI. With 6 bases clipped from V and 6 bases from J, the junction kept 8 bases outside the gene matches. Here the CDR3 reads CASSQWREGEQYF. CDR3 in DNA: TGTGCCAGCAGCCAGTGGAGGGAGGGCGAGCAGTACTTC.

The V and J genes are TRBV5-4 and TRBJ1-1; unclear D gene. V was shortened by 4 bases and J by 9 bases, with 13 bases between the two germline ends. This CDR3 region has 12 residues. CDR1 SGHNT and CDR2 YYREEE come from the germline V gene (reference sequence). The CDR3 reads CASSRGPDQAFF. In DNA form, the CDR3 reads TGTGCCAGCAGCCGCGGGCCGGATCAAGCTTTCTTT.

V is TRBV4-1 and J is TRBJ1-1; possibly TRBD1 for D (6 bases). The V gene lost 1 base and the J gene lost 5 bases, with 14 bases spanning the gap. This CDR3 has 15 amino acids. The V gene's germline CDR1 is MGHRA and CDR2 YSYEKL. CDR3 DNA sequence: TGCGCCAGCAGCCAAGGGCTCATTCAGGGGACTGAAGCTTTCTTT. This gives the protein CASSQGLIQGTEAFF.

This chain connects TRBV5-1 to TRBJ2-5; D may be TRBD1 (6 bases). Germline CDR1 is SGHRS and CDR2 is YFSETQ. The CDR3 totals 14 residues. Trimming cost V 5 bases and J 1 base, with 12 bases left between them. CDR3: CASRSGQIQETQYF. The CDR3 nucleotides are TGCGCCAGCAGGTCCGGACAGATCCAAGAGACCCAGTACTTC.

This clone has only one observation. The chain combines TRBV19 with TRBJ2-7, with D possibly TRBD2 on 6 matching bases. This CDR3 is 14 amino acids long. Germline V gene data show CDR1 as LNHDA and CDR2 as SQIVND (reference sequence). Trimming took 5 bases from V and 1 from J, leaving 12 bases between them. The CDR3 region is CASSWAGRSYEQYF. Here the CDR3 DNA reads TGTGCCAGTAGTTGGGCAGGGAGGTCCTACGAGCAGTACTTC.

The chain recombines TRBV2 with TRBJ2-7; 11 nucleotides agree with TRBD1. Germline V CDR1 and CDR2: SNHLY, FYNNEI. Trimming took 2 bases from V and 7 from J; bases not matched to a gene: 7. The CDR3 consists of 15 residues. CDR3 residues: CASSEIGQGAGEQYF. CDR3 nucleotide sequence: TGTGCCAGCAGTGAAATTGGACAGGGGGCGGGAGAGCAGTACTTC.

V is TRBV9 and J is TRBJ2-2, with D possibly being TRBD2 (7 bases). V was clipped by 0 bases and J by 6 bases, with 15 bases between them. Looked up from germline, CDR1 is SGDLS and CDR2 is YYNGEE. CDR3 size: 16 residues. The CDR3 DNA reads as TGTGCCAGCAGCGTAGAGGGGGGGATATCCGCCGGGGAGCTGTTTTTT. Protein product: CASSVEGGISAGELFF. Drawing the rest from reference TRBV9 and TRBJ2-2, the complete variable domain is DSGVTQTPKHLITATGQRVTLRCSPRSGDLSVYWYQQSLDQGLQFLIQYYNGEERAKGNILERFSAQQFPDLHSELNLSSLELGDSALYFCASSVEGGISAGELFFGEGSRLTVL.

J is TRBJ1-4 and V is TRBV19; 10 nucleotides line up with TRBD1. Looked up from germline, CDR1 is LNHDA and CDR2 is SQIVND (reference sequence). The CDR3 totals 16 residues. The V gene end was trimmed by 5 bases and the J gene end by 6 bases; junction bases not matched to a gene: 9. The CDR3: CASSPGTGDGDEKLFF. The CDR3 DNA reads TGTGCCAGTAGTCCAGGGACAGGGGACGGAGATGAAAAACTGTTTTTT.

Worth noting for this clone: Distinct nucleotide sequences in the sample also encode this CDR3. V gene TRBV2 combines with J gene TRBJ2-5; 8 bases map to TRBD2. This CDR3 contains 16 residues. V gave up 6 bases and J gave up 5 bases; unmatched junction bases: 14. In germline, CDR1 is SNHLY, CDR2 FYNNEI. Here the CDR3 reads CASSVEPAGVGETQYF. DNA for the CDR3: TGTGCCAGCAGCGTGGAACCAGCGGGAGTAGGGGAGACCCAGTACTTC.

The CDR3 sequence is CASSPLLTGGELFF. CDR3 nucleotides: TGTGCCAGCAGTCCCCTTCTGACAGGCGGGGAGCTGTTTTTT. J is TRBJ2-2 and V is TRBV28, with a tentative D call TRBD1 (6 bases). CDR3 size: 14 residues. The germline V gene has CDR1 MDHEN and CDR2 SYDVKM. Trimming shortened V by 5 bases and J by 7 bases, and 14 bases separated the two germline ends.

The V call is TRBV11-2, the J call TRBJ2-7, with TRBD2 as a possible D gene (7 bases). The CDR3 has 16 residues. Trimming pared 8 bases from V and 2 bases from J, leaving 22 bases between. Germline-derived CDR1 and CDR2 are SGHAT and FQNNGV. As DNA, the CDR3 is TGTGCCAGCCGCCGTTCCGGGGGCGGGGGCCCCTACGAGCAGTACTTC. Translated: CASRRSGGGGPYEQYF.

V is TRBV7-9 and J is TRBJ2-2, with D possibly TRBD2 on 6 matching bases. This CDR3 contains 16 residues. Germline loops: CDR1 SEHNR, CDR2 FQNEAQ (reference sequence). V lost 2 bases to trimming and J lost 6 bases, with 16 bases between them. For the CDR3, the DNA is TGTGCCAGCAGCTTAACCCGGGACTGGGCGTCCGGGGAGCTGTTTTTT. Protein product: CASSLTRDWASGELFF. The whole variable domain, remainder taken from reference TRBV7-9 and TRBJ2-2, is DTGVSQNPRHKITKRGQNVTFRCDPISEHNRLYWYRQTLGQGPEFLTYFQNEAQLEKSRLLSDRFSAERPKGSFSTLEIQRTEQGDSAMYLCASSLTRDWASGELFFGEGSRLTVL.

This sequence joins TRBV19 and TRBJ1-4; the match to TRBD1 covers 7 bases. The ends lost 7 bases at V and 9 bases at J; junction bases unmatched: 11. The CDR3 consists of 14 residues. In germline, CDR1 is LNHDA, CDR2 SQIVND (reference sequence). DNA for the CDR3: TGTGCCAGTACCTATGGACAGGCCAAGAAAAAACTGTTTTTT. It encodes CASTYGQAKKKLFF.

Written as DNA, the CDR3 is TGTGCCAGCATACAGGGTAACTTTAGGAACACTGAAGCTTTCTTT. Translated: CASIQGNFRNTEAFF. This chain joins TRBV6-1 and TRBJ1-1, with TRBD1 as a possible D gene (6 bases). The V gene's germline CDR1 is MNHNS and CDR2 SASEGT. This CDR3 is built from 15 residues. Trimming removed 7 bases at V and 1 base at J, with 16 bases between.

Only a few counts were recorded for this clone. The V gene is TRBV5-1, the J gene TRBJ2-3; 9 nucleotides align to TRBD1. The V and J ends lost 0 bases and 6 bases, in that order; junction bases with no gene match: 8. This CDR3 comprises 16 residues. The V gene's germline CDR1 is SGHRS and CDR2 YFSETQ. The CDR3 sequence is CASSLEAGQGYDTQYF. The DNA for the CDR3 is TGCGCCAGCAGCTTGGAGGCGGGACAGGGATACGATACGCAGTATTTT.

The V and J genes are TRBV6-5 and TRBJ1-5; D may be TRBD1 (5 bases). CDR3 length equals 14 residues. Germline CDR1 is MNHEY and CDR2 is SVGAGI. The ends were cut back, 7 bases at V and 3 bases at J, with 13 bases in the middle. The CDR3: CASTRDSSNQPQHF. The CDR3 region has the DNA TGTGCCAGCACGCGCGACAGCTCCAATCAGCCCCAGCATTTT.